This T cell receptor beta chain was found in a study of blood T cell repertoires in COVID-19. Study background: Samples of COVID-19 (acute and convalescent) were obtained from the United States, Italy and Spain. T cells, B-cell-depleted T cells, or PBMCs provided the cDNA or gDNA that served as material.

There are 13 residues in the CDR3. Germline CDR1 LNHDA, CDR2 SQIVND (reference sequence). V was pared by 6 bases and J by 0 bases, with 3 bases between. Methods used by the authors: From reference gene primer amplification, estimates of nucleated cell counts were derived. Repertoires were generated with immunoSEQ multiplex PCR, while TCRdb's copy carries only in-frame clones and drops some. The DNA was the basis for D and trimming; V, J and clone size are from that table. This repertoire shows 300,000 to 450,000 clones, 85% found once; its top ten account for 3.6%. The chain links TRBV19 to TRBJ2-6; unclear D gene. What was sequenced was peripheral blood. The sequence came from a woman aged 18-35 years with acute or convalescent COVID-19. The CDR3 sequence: CASRSSGANVLTF. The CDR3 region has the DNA TGTGCCAGTAGGAGCTCTGGGGCCAACGTCCTGACTTTC.